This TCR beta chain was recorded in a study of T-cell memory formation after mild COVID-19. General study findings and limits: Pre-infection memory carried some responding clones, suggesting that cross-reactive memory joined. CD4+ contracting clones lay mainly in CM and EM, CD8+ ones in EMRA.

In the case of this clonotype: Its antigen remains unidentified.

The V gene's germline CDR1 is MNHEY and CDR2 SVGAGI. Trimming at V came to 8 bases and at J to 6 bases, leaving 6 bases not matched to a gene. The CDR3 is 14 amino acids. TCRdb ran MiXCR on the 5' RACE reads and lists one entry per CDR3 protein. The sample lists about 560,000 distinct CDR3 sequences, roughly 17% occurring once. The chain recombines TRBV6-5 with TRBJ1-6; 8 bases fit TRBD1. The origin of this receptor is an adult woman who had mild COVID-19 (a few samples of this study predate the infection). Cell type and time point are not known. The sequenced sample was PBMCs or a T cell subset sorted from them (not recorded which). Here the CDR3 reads CASEPGQGNSPLHF. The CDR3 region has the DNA TGTGCCAGCGAACCTGGACAGGGTAATTCACCCCTCCACTTT.